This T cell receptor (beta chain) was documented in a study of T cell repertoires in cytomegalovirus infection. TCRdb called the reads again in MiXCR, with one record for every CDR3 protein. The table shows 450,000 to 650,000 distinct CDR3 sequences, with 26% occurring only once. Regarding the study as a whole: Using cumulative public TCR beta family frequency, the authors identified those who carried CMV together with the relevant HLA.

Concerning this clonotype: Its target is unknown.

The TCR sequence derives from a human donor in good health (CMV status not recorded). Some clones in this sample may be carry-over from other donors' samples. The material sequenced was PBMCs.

The CDR3 protein is CATSRDAVTQYF. As DNA, the CDR3 is TGTGCCACCAGCAGAGATGCCGTAACCCAGTACTTC. V and J are TRBV15 and TRBJ2-5, with D hard to call. CDR1 and CDR2 from the germline V gene are LNHNV and YYDKDF (reference sequence). The CDR3 is 12 amino acids. V was trimmed by 0 bases and J by 8 bases, leaving 7 bases between them.